What follows describes a single T cell receptor beta chain. What it recognizes is unknown. This entry comes from a study of tumor and adjacent non-tumor tissue in lung cancer. No cell sorting was done before RNA was extracted from the tissue. This CDR3 contains 14 residues. Germline CDR1 and CDR2: MNHNS and SASEGT. The study's findings and limits: Compared with tumor, normal lung showed significantly lower TCR diversity.

A modified ARM-PCR protocol with three rounds of nested PCR amplified TCRbeta. TCRdb reprocessed the multiplex PCR reads via MiXCR and lists one record per CDR3 protein. Counted here are 120,000 or so distinct CDR3 sequences, roughly 67% occurring once; the ten biggest clones make up 9.5% to 15%. This TCR was recovered from a man between 25 and 39 years old with non-small cell lung cancer. What was sequenced was lung tumor tissue. This chain uses TRBV6-1 with TRBJ1-2; D may be TRBD1 (5 bases). This CDR3 reads CTQRPVGDVYGYTF. In DNA, the CDR3 is TGTACTCAGAGGCCTGTGGGGGACGTCTATGGCTACACCTTC.